This paragraph covers one T cell receptor (beta chain) sequence. Its antigen is not identified. The PCR was carried out with 60 Vbeta primers and 13 Jbeta primers. The assay was immunoSEQ multiplex PCR, and TCRdb's table has in-frame clones only and misses some. The table includes about 160,000 clones, 80% to 90% detected once. The sample comes from a study of cytomegalovirus exposure and HLA in healthy donors. Trimming took 5 bases from V and 5 from J; bases not matched to a gene: 6. The germline CDR1 and CDR2 sequences are MNHEY and SMNVEV (reference sequence). This CDR3 has 14 residues. Findings and caveats of the study: A cluster of highly shared sequence variants was likely a sequencing artifact. Despite most TCR sequences being rare, some public TCRs occurred in many donors.

Sequences were obtained from PBMCs. This chain joins TRBV27 and TRBJ1-5; 7 positions agree with TRBD1. This receptor was identified in a man aged 50 to 59 in good health and CMV-seropositive. The CDR3 is CASSLYRGDQPQHF. The CDR3, as DNA: TGTGCCAGCAGTCTCTACAGGGGTGATCAGCCCCAGCATTTT.